This entry lists 5 T cell receptor beta chains sequenced from one sample in a study of cytomegalovirus exposure and HLA in healthy donors. With 60 Vbeta and 13 Jbeta primers, the PCR was carried out. TCRdb keeps only in-frame clones here, not all; method: immunoSEQ multiplex PCR. The sample holds over 100,000 clones; roughly 72% are singletons and the top ten take over 4.5%. Sequencing was performed on PBMCs. The receptors were gathered from a woman aged 18 to 35 in good health and CMV-seropositive.

This rearrangement joins TRBV2 to TRBJ1-1; perhaps TRBD1 as D (6 bases). Germline loops: CDR1 SNHLY, CDR2 FYNNEI. CDR3 length: 18 residues. Between the trimmed V and J ends, which lost 7 bases and 0 bases, there was a span of 24 bases. The CDR3 nucleotides are TGTGCCAGCAAACTACCACCCGGACAGCTTTTCATGAACACTGAAGCTTTCTTT. It codes for CASKLPPGQLFMNTEAFF.

The chain carries TRBV27 and TRBJ1-2; no clear D gene. The CDR3 spans 12 residues. Per germline, CDR1 MNHEY and CDR2 SMNVEV (reference sequence). Trimming left V 4 bases short and J 4 bases short, with 7 bases between. CDR3 sequence (DNA): TGTGCCAGCAGTTCCCATCCCTATGGCTACACCTTC. This gives the protein CASSSHPYGYTF.

V is TRBV28 and J is TRBJ2-7; TRBD1 is a possible D gene (6 bases). CDR1 and CDR2 from the germline V gene are MDHEN and SYDVKM. V was trimmed by 7 bases and J by 1 base, leaving 17 bases between them. CDR3 size: 15 residues. The CDR3 DNA is TGTGCCAGCATACCACAGGGTTCAGAGTCCTACGAGCAGTACTTC. It specifies CASIPQGSESYEQYF.

The V call is TRBV6-1, the J call TRBJ2-5; 9 bases are a match to TRBD2. The V segment lost 2 bases and the J segment 6 bases; nucleotides outside the gene matches: 13. The CDR3 loop spans 17 amino acids. CDR1 and CDR2 from the germline V gene are MNHNS and SASEGT. DNA for the CDR3: TGTGCCAGCAGTGAACCCTCTAGCGGGATAGGTCAAAAGACCCAGTACTTC. Translating gives CASSEPSSGIGQKTQYF.

The chain joins TRBV25-1 to TRBJ2-7, with 7 positions matching TRBD1. With V trimmed by 1 base and J by 9 bases, 6 bases remained unmatched. CDR3 length: 13 residues. CDR1 and CDR2 from the germline V gene are MGHDK and SYGVNS. The CDR3 DNA follows: TGTGCCAGCAGTGAATTGACAGGGCAGGGGCAGTACTTC. Its translation is CASSELTGQGQYF.